This T cell receptor beta chain was recorded in a study of cytotoxic CD8 clonotypes in ibrutinib-treated CLL. Regarding the study as a whole: Contraction or stability on treatment was seen for public clonotypes, which were uncommon.

CDR1 and CDR2 (germline): SGDLS, YYNGEE. Unmatched junction bases numbered 5, after V lost 2 bases and J lost 1 base. The CDR3 spans 15 residues. As regards this clone: What it recognizes is unknown.

A 1 in 200,000 to 1 in 1 million T cell depth was the sequencing target. Profiled with immunoSEQ multiplex PCR; TCRdb holds only in-frame clones, not every one. The data hold more than 200,000 clones, with 60% to 75% observed a single time. The sequence derives from a human donor with chronic lymphocytic leukemia. The V gene is TRBV9, the J gene TRBJ2-7; TRBD1 matches at 8 bases. The specimen comprised PBMCs, sampled after 24 months of ibrutinib treatment. CDR3: CASSVQGAPSYEQYF. In DNA form, the CDR3 reads TGTGCCAGCAGCGTCCAGGGGGCTCCATCCTACGAGCAGTACTTC.